This TCR beta chain came from a study of blood T cell repertoires in COVID-19 (dated by TCRdb to the early 2020s). With respect to the entire study: Samples covering the acute and convalescent phases of COVID-19 were provided by collaborators in the United States, Italy and Spain. The prospective study material was composed of cDNA or gDNA derived from T cells, B-cell-depleted T cells, or PBMCs. The dataset comprised deeply sampled blood TCRbeta repertoires from subjects exposed to, actively infected with, or recovered from COVID-19. The repertoires were released in a freely available public database intended as a resource for research on the immune response to SARS-CoV-2. Samples came from the ongoing ImmuneRACE study (first 160 participants) plus 1,254 subjects from 6 global collaborators. Sample metadata almost always included a de-identified subject ID, COVID-19 status, age in years and sex. Where available, HLA class I and class II types were obtained from metadata supplied by the sample provider rather than from assay-based typing.

Points on this clone: Its specific antigen is unknown. Base qualities are not at hand, and no much larger clone is one base apart.

One collaborating source in Seattle enrolled patients while the patients were actively infected and followed the patients over time throughout the course of disease. Collaborating institutions collected whole blood in K2EDTA tubes following their own protocols. For TCRbeta analysis, collaborator samples were shipped as frozen whole blood, as isolated PBMCs, or as DNA extracted from either sample type. What the research found in general, with its limitations: How much clinical and demographic metadata was included differed by source and by participant, and the metadata was provided uncurated.

TCRbeta CDR3 regions were amplified from genomic DNA using the immunoSEQ Assay, a bias-controlled multiplex PCR. The authors processed their data as follows. Nucleated cell counts per sample were estimated from amplification of reference gene primers within the assay. Sequence reads were collapsed and filtered to measure the absolute abundance of every unique TCRbeta CDR3 rearrangement. For each sample, productive Simpson clonality was calculated as the square root of Simpson's diversity index over productive rearrangements. The immuneACCESS repertoire file appears here via TCRdb, limited to in-frame rearrangements. These files lack a portion of the clones; in checked studies, under half of the deficit traces to unresolved V genes, and the cause of the others is not known. V, J and clone size derive from that table, while D and trimming were established from the DNA sequence. The sample records approximately 280,000 clones, around 90% of which are singletons. The ten largest make up about 6.8% of the sample.

This TCR was sampled from a woman in her twenties or thirties with COVID-19, enrolled during active disease. Material for sequencing was peripheral blood.

The DNA sequence is as follows: TGTGCCAGTAGGAGGACATTTAACTATGGCTACACCTTC. This gives the protein CASRRTFNYGYTF. The chain couples TRBV19 to TRBJ1-2, and perhaps TRBD1 as D gene, on 5 matching bases. CDR3 length: 13 amino acids, cysteine to phenylalanine. Only CDR3 DNA remains: 39 bases, in frame from the first base. Cut back by 6 bases and 1 base, the V and J ends lie 9 bases apart. Based on the germline V gene (reference sequence), the CDR1 and CDR2 sequences are LNHDA and SQIVND.